These T cell receptor beta chains were read from a single sample in a study of follicular helper T cells after annual influenza vaccination. Method: immunoSEQ multiplex PCR; TCRdb's copy keeps in-frame clones and lacks some. Seen here are about 4,200 clones, roughly 78% observed once, and the top ten hold around 0.9%. Material: CXCR5+ CD38- circulating T follicular helper cells from blood, obtained 7 days after influenza vaccination. Receptors originate from an adult who received the influenza vaccine. Each CDR3 is given with its conserved first and last residue. D genes are given only for firm matches. Expanded clones get a size class; other rows say once, few or many, or leave the size out.

>once|TRBJ2-3|TRBV11-2|TRBD2
TGTGCCAGCAGCTTGCTGACTAGCGGATTAGATACGCAGTATTTT
CASSLLTSGLDTQYF
>-|TRBJ2-5|TRBV5-4|-
TGTGCCAGCAGCCGCGGACGCCAAGAGACCCAGTACTTC
CASSRGRQETQYF
>-|TRBJ1-2|TRBV28|-
TGTGCCAGCAGTTTATTATCAGGAAGTTCTAACTATGGCTACACCTTC
CASSLLSGSSNYGYTF
>once|TRBJ2-3|TRBV5-1|TRBD1
TGCGCCAGCAGCTTGACAGGGGGACGAGATACGCAGTATTTT
CASSLTGGRDTQYF
>-|TRBJ2-5|TRBV11-2|-
TGTGCCAGCAGCTTAGACGGTGGAACCGCGGGGGAGACCCAGTACTTC
CASSLDGGTAGETQYF
>-|TRBJ2-2|TRBV19|-
TGTGCCAGTAGTTTTAGGGGATCGGGCACCGGGGAGCTGTTTTTT
CASSFRGSGTGELFF
>-|TRBJ2-1|TRBV11-3|TRBD2
TGTGCCAGCAGCTTAGGGTTAGCGGGAGTAGGAAATGAGCAGTTCTTC
CASSLGLAGVGNEQFF
>-|TRBJ2-7|TRBV19|TRBD2
TGTGCCAGTAGTCAAATAGCGGGGAGCCCCTACGAGCAGTACTTC
CASSQIAGSPYEQYF
>-|TRBJ2-5|TRBV5-6|TRBD1
TGTGCCAGCAGCTTGGAGGTAACGACAGGGGATGAGGCCCAGTACTTC
CASSLEVTTGDEAQYF
>once|TRBJ2-5|TRBV7-2|TRBD1
TGTGCCAGCAGCTTCCAGACAGGGCAAGAGACCCAGTACTTC
CASSFQTGQETQYF
>few|TRBJ2-7|TRBV6-5|-
TGTGCCAGCAGTTACAGGGTTGGATACGAGCAGTACTTC
CASSYRVGYEQYF
>-|TRBJ1-5|TRBV29-1|-
TGCAGCGGATCAACAGGTGTCAATCAGCCCCAGCATTTT
CSGSTGVNQPQHF
>-|TRBJ2-7|TRBV10-3|TRBD2
TGTGCCATCAGTGGGACTAGCGGTTCCTACGAGCAGTACTTC
CAISGTSGSYEQYF
>-|TRBJ1-1|TRBV5-5|-
TGTGCCAGCAGCTTGCAGAGAATGAACACTGAAGCTTTCTTT
CASSLQRMNTEAFF
>few|TRBJ2-7|TRBV5-5|-
TGTGCCAGCACCTTGGGGCTGACCCTCTACGAGCAGTACTTC
CASTLGLTLYEQYF
>-|TRBJ2-6|TRBV11-3|TRBD2
TGTGCCAGCAGTTTGGGAGGGCTCGGGGCCAACGTCCTGACTTTC
CASSLGGLGANVLTF
>-|TRBJ2-5|TRBV9|-
TGTGCCAGCGGGCGCGCCGCAGGCGTCGAGACCCAGTACTTC
CASGRAAGVETQYF
>-|TRBJ2-1|TRBV2|-
TGTGCCAGCAAACTACAACCTAGAATCGATGAGCAGTTCTTC
CASKLQPRIDEQFF
>-|TRBJ1-2|TRBV29-1|-
TGCAGCGTTGGCCGACAGAGCTATGGCTACACCTTC
CSVGRQSYGYTF
>few|TRBJ2-3|TRBV5-5|-
TGTGCCAGCAGCGCACTCCGACAGGACGCTACGCAGTATTTT
CASSALRQDATQYF
>-|TRBJ2-1|TRBV7-3|TRBD1
TGTGCCAGCTCACGGGACAGTTCTCTTAATGAGCAGTTCTTC
CASSRDSSLNEQFF
>-|TRBJ2-6|TRBV19|-
TGTGCCAGTACCTCCGGGGGTTGGACTACCCGTGTCCTCGGGGCCAACGTCCTGACTTTC
CASTSGGWTTRVLGANVLTF
>-|TRBJ2-6|TRBV22-1|-
TGTCCTGGGAGATTCTTCGGCGAACAAAGTCGGGCCAACGTCCTGACTTTC
CPGRFFGEQSRANVLTF
>-|TRBJ2-5|TRBV29-1|-
TGCAGCGTTGAGACGGGGGGCTCGGGTCGGGCCCAGTACTTC
CSVETGGSGRAQYF
>once|TRBJ1-2|TRBV7-9|-
TGTGCCAGCAGCCGCTGGACGGCTAGACGAGACTATGGCTACACCTTC
CASSRWTARRDYGYTF
>-|TRBJ2-1|TRBV5-4|-
TGTGCCAGCAGCATGGCGACCGGGCGACTCAATGAGCAGTTCTTC
CASSMATGRLNEQFF
>-|TRBJ1-1|TRBV29-1|-
TGCAGCGGGAGCAGACAGAACACTGAAGCTTTCTTT
CSGSRQNTEAFF
>-|TRBJ1-5|TRBV19|-
TGTGCCAGTAGGTCAGGGGGCAATCAGCCCCAGCATTTT
CASRSGGNQPQHF
>-|TRBJ1-2|TRBV4-3|-
TGCGCCAGCAGCCAAGATCAAGTAACAGGGTATGGCTACACCTTC
CASSQDQVTGYGYTF
>-|TRBJ2-5|TRBV5-1|-
TGCGCCAGCAGCTTGGTCGGTGGCATAGGGGGGCGCGGCGCATCCGTTCAAGAGACCCAGTACTTC
CASSLVGGIGGRGASVQETQYF
>-|TRBJ2-5|TRBV5-1|TRBD2
TGCGCCAGCAGCTTGGGCGGCGGGAGGTCACAAGAGACCCAGTACTTC
CASSLGGGRSQETQYF
>few|TRBJ1-2|TRBV6-1|TRBD1
TGTGCCAGCAGTACCCAGGGGGTAGGCTACACCTTC
CASSTQGVGYTF
>-|TRBJ2-7|TRBV4-3|TRBD2
TGCGCCAGCAGCTCCCGGCGGGGGGCCTACGAGCAGTACTTC
CASSSRRGAYEQYF
>-|TRBJ2-7|TRBV28|TRBD2
TGTGCCAGCACCGAGACTAGCGGGCTCCCCTACGAGCAGTACTTC
CASTETSGLPYEQYF
>once|TRBJ1-3|TRBV18|-
TGTGCCAGCTCACCACCGAGGGGCTCTGGAAACACCATATATTTT
CASSPPRGSGNTIYF
>-|TRBJ2-5|TRBV6-1|-
TGTGCCAGCAGAACCCAAGTAACGTACCAAGAGACCCAGTACTTC
CASRTQVTYQETQYF
>-|TRBJ1-3|TRBV27|-
TGTGCCAGCAGCGACAGCTCTGGAAACACCATATATTTT
CASSDSSGNTIYF
>-|TRBJ2-7|TRBV18|-
TGTGCCAGCTCACAACAACGCAGGGTTTACGAGCAGTACTTC
CASSQQRRVYEQYF
>-|TRBJ1-1|TRBV19|-
TGTGCCAGTAGGACGACAGCCATGAACACTGAAGCTTTCTTT
CASRTTAMNTEAFF
>-|TRBJ1-1|TRBV2|TRBD1
TGTGCCAGCAGTGCCGACAGGGGCAGAGCTTTCTTT
CASSADRGRAFF
>few|TRBJ1-2|TRBV28|-
TGTGCCAGCAGTTCAGCTACGCTTTCGGACTATGGCTACACCTTC
CASSSATLSDYGYTF
>once|TRBJ2-5|TRBV4-2|-
TGTGCCAGCAGCCAAACCCCGACTGGCGGGGGCCGTAGGTACCAAGAGACCCAGTACTTC
CASSQTPTGGGRRYQETQYF
>-|TRBJ1-3|TRBV6-5|-
TGTGCCAGCAGTTACGACAGCGGGTCTGGAAACACCATATATTTT
CASSYDSGSGNTIYF
>-|TRBJ2-3|TRBV7-2|TRBD2
TGTGCCAGCAGATTCAATAGCGGGAGGGCCCCCTCTCACACAGATACGCAGTATTTT
CASRFNSGRAPSHTDTQYF
>-|TRBJ2-7|TRBV7-6|-
TGTGCCAGCAGCAGGAAGAGGGGGGGCTACGAGCAGTACTTC
CASSRKRGGYEQYF
>-|TRBJ2-3|TRBV7-9|-
TGTGCCAGCAGCTTCGAGGGGGGAGATACGCAGTATTTT
CASSFEGGDTQYF
>-|TRBJ1-4|TRBV5-1|-
TGCGCCAGCAGCGTAAGATCGACTAATGAAAAACTGTTTTTT
CASSVRSTNEKLFF
>-|TRBJ2-1|TRBV7-9|-
TGTGCCAGCAGCTTAGTATCCTACAATGAGCAGTTCTTC
CASSLVSYNEQFF
>-|TRBJ1-5|TRBV28|TRBD1
TGTGCCAGCAGCCGTACAGGGGGACCAAGCAATCAGCCCCAGCATTTT
CASSRTGGPSNQPQHF
>-|TRBJ1-2|TRBV5-6|-
TGTGCCAGCAGCTTGGTGGGGTTCGGCTACACCTTC
CASSLVGFGYTF
>-|TRBJ1-4|TRBV28|-
TGTGCCAGCAGTTCAAAGGGGTGGTCCGAAAAACTGTTTTTT
CASSSKGWSEKLFF
>-|TRBJ2-6|TRBV6-4|-
TGTGCCAGCAGCGCTGAGGGTGCCCTAGGGGCCTCTGGGGCCAACGTCCTGACTTTC
CASSAEGALGASGANVLTF
>-|TRBJ1-5|TRBV5-1|TRBD1
TGCGCCAGCAGCTTGGAGCGGTGGGGGGACAGAGATCAGCCCCAGCATTTT
CASSLERWGDRDQPQHF
>-|TRBJ2-1|TRBV18|TRBD1
TGTGCCAGCTCGGTACAGGGGGGCAATGAGCAGTTCTTC
CASSVQGGNEQFF
>-|TRBJ1-4|TRBV6-1|-
TGTGCCAGCACCGGAGCATCAACTAATGAAAAACTGTTTTTT
CASTGASTNEKLFF
>-|TRBJ1-2|TRBV6-5|TRBD1
TGTGCCAGCAGCCAGGGGGCCGAATATGGCTACACCTTC
CASSQGAEYGYTF
>-|TRBJ1-2|TRBV4-3|-
TGCGCCAGCAGCCAAGAAATTGGGCCAGGCCGTGATGGCTACACCTTC
CASSQEIGPGRDGYTF
>-|TRBJ2-5|TRBV5-1|-
TGCGCCAGCAGCGACAGACTCATAGAGACCCAGTACTTC
CASSDRLIETQYF